Below, 11 T cell receptor beta chains from the same sample are listed, as sequenced in a study of cytomegalovirus exposure and HLA in healthy donors. Generated by immunoSEQ multiplex PCR, the TCRdb table keeps only in-frame clones and is missing some. Altogether 350,000 or so clones are present, 86% being singletons, with the ten largest covering under 0.85%. The sample taken for sequencing was PBMCs. All receptors come from a woman aged 18 to 35 in good health and CMV-seronegative.

The rearrangement uses TRBV30 and TRBJ2-2; D not resolved. The CDR3 runs to 12 residues. V gave up 2 bases and J gave up 8 bases, with 9 bases separating them. Germline loops: CDR1 GTSNPN, CDR2 SVGIG (reference sequence). CDR3 region: CAWSKRSGELFF. CDR3 nucleotides: TGTGCCTGGAGTAAGAGATCTGGGGAGCTGTTTTTT.

The gene calls are TRBV5-1 and TRBJ2-5, with a weak D call TRBD1 (6 bases). V was trimmed by 0 bases and J by 3 bases, leaving 18 bases between them. From germline, CDR1 is SGHRS and CDR2 YFSETQ. This CDR3 region has 17 residues. In DNA form, the CDR3 reads TGCGCCAGCAGCTTGGTGCCGGCAGGACAGACGAAAGAGACCCAGTACTTC. Translating it yields CASSLVPAGQTKETQYF. Full variable domain (remainder filled in from reference TRBV5-1 and TRBJ2-5): KAGVTQTPRYLIKTRGQQVTLSCSPISGHRSVSWYQQTPGQGLQFLFEYFSETQRNKGNFPGRFSGRQFSNSRSEMNVSTLELGDSALYLCASSLVPAGQTKETQYFGPGTRLLVL.

J is TRBJ1-1 and V is TRBV2; 9 bases are shared with TRBD1. The CDR3 extends over 15 amino acids. Germline V lookup: CDR1 SNHLY, CDR2 FYNNEI. V lost 8 bases, J lost 1 base, and 8 bases stayed unmatched. In nucleotides, the CDR3 is TGTGCCAGCCCTACGGGACAGGGTGAGAACACTGAAGCTTTCTTT. This sequence encodes CASPTGQGENTEAFF.

The chain recombines TRBV29-1 with TRBJ2-7, with 7 bases lining up with TRBD2. The CDR3 is made up of 15 amino acids. Germline CDR1 SQVTM, CDR2 ANQGSEA. V lost 0 bases and J lost 3; bases outside the gene matches: 8. CDR3 region: CSVEDGTSENYEQYF. The CDR3 bases are TGCAGCGTTGAAGATGGAACTAGCGAGAACTACGAGCAGTACTTC.

This clone was found a few times. This chain joins TRBV9 and TRBJ1-3; D is ambiguous. The V gene's germline CDR1 is SGDLS and CDR2 YYNGEE. V dropped 5 bases and J dropped 2 bases, with 11 bases sitting between them. This CDR3 has 14 residues. CDR3 loop: CASSAGTAGNTIYF. The CDR3 bases are TGTGCCAGCAGTGCTGGTACAGCTGGAAACACCATATATTTT.

The chain links TRBV5-1 to TRBJ2-7, with TRBD2 as a possible D gene (6 bases). Trimming shortened V by 4 bases and J by 3 bases, and 17 bases separated the two germline ends. Germline V CDR1 and CDR2: SGHRS, YFSETQ. The CDR3 is made up of 15 amino acids. The DNA of the CDR3 is TGCGCCAGCAGCCCCGTCGTTTCCGGGGGCTACGAGCAGTACTTC. It translates to CASSPVVSGGYEQYF.

The chain recombines TRBV2 with TRBJ1-4, with D possibly being TRBD1 (5 bases). Trimming removed 3 bases at V and 0 bases at J, with 8 bases between. In germline, CDR1 is SNHLY, CDR2 FYNNEI. There are 15 residues in the CDR3. CDR3 nucleotides: TGTGCCAGCAGTGAGACAGTTGCAACTAATGAAAAACTGTTTTTT. This sequence encodes CASSETVATNEKLFF.

This chain uses TRBV7-8 with TRBJ2-7; TRBD2 might be the D (6 bases). Germline CDR1 and CDR2: SGHVS and FQNEAQ. The CDR3 extends over 14 amino acids. Trimming removed 3 bases at V and 6 bases at J, with 15 bases between. CDR3 coding DNA: TGTGCCAGCAGCTTCCGGGACCTCGGGGGCGAGCAGTACTTC. This gives the protein CASSFRDLGGEQYF.

The chain joins TRBV30 to TRBJ2-7; 7 bases are a match to TRBD1. The CDR3 totals 11 residues. In germline, CDR1 is GTSNPN, CDR2 SVGIG (reference sequence). The trim removed 5 bases at V and 5 bases at J, leaving 3 bases unmatched. The CDR3 spells CAWATGDEQYF. The CDR3 DNA is TGTGCCTGGGCTACAGGGGACGAGCAGTACTTC.

The chain links TRBV2 to TRBJ2-5; D might be TRBD1 (6 bases). This CDR3 is built from 15 residues. Deletions cut 9 bases from V and 5 bases from J, with 22 bases between. Germline V gene sequence: CDR1 SNHLY, CDR2 FYNNEI. CDR3 nucleotides: TGTGCCAGACAAGGGGGTTTAGGGGATCGGGAGACCCAGTACTTC. This sequence encodes CARQGGLGDRETQYF. Variable domain in full (rest from reference TRBV2 and TRBJ2-5): EPEVTQTPSHQVTQMGQEVILRCVPISNHLYFYWYRQILGQKVEFLVSFYNNEISEKSEIFDDQFSVERPDGSNFTLKIRSTKLEDSAMYFCARQGGLGDRETQYFGPGTRLLVL.

This rearrangement joins TRBV7-3 to TRBJ2-6; weak D call: TRBD2 (5 bases). CDR1 is SGHTA and CDR2 is FQGTGA in the germline V gene. With 6 bases removed from V and 1 base from J, the gap between germline ends came to 10 bases. The CDR3 spans 15 residues. The CDR3 here is CASRLDASGANVLTF. DNA for the CDR3: TGTGCCAGCAGACTAGACGCTTCTGGGGCCAACGTCCTGACTTTC.